Listed below are T cell receptor beta chains from one sample, sequenced in a study of cytomegalovirus exposure and HLA in healthy donors. This table comes from immunoSEQ multiplex PCR, and its TCRdb copy is limited to in-frame clones, with some not included. The sample carries 120,000 to 150,000 clones, roughly 81% recorded once. Sequenced: PBMCs. The source is a female donor in good health and CMV-seronegative. The CDR3 runs from the conserved cysteine through the conserved F or W. Each record gives: V gene, CDR3 protein.

V: TRBV19
CDR3: CASSILAGGFTGELFF

V: TRBV4-1
CDR3: CASSQRGSGEDTGELFF

V: TRBV7-8
CDR3: CASSPYPPQGHNEQYF

V: TRBV5-1
CDR3: CASSSGTGVNTEAFF

V: TRBV2
CDR3: CASTQTGGALKTQYF

V: TRBV19
CDR3: CASRQLVGNEQFF

V: TRBV4-2
CDR3: CASSLGGRGSGDTQYF

V: TRBV28
CDR3: CASSPAGEETQYF

V: TRBV7-9
CDR3: CASVPGGGLNTEAFF

V: TRBV28
CDR3: CASISTDRGGNTEAFF

V: TRBV4-1
CDR3: CASSQGQAMRQETQYF

V: TRBV29-1
CDR3: CSVGSGLDTF

V: TRBV7-9
CDR3: CSSPKGQEQFF

V: TRBV28
CDR3: CASSSSGRASYEQYF

V: TRBV5-1
CDR3: CASSHETPNTGELFF

V: TRBV11-2
CDR3: CASSSSAGTGENTQYF

V: TRBV6-1
CDR3: CASKRQGVETGELFF